Shown below are 7 T cell receptor beta chains from a single sample sequenced in a study of blood T cell repertoires in COVID-19. Here immunoSEQ multiplex PCR was the method, and the copy in TCRdb shows in-frame clones only, minus some. The sample includes 200,000 to 250,000 clones, roughly 85% of them seen just once. Input material: peripheral blood. The receptors here all came from a man between 45 and 60 years old who had recovered from COVID-19.

This chain joins TRBV19 and TRBJ2-1, with D tentatively TRBD2 (5 bases). Looked up from germline, CDR1 is LNHDA and CDR2 is SQIVND (reference sequence). The ends were cut back, 4 bases at V and 4 bases at J, with 17 bases in the middle. The CDR3 length is 16 residues. In DNA, the CDR3 is TGTGCCAGTAGTACCCGTTCTAGCTCCGTTTACAATGAGCAGTTCTTC. Translating gives CASSTRSSSVYNEQFF.

The J gene is TRBJ2-7, the V gene TRBV6-2 or TRBV6-3; D is possibly TRBD1 (5 bases). Between the trimmed V and J ends, which lost 0 bases and 3 bases, there was a span of 12 bases. CDR1 and CDR2 (germline): MNHEY, SVGEGT. The CDR3 is 15 residues long. CDR3 DNA: TGTGCCAGCAGTTACTCGCAGGGAAGGGTCTACGAGCAGTACTTC. Translated, it gives CASSYSQGRVYEQYF.

The gene calls are TRBV6-1 and TRBJ2-7; 7 bases are a match to TRBD1. The ends lost 2 bases at V and 3 bases at J; junction bases unmatched: 7. This CDR3 contains 15 residues. Germline V lookup: CDR1 MNHNS, CDR2 SASEGT. CDR3: CASSESVQGIYEQYF. CDR3 DNA sequence: TGTGCCAGCAGTGAATCGGTACAGGGGATCTACGAGCAGTACTTC.

J is TRBJ2-5 and V is TRBV24-1, with 8 bases fitting TRBD1. The germline V gene encodes CDR1 KGHDR and CDR2 SFDVKD. Trimming at V came to 4 bases and at J to 5 bases, leaving 5 bases not matched to a gene. There are 14 residues in the CDR3. CDR3 DNA: TGTGCCACCAGTGACCCGACAGGGGTGGAGACCCAGTACTTC. It codes for CATSDPTGVETQYF.

The rearrangement joins TRBV28 to TRBJ2-4; TRBD2 matches at 10 bases. Per the germline V gene, CDR1 is MDHEN and CDR2 is SYDVKM. The CDR3 totals 17 residues. V gave up 6 bases and J gave up 2 bases; unmatched junction bases: 10. CDR3 sequence: CASSPLVAGGTKNIQYF. CDR3 DNA: TGTGCCAGCAGCCCCCTCGTAGCGGGAGGAACCAAAAACATTCAGTACTTC.

The chain recombines TRBV28 with TRBJ1-1; possible D gene TRBD1, 5 bases. The CDR3 has 14 amino acids. Germline loops: CDR1 MDHEN, CDR2 SYDVKM. Trimming cost V 10 bases and J 11 bases, with 26 bases left between them. CDR3 in amino acids: CATALRPDWGGAFF. The CDR3 DNA is TGTGCCACTGCCCTGAGGCCCGATTGGGGGGGGGCTTTCTTT. The entire variable domain, with the rest obtained from reference TRBV28 and TRBJ1-1, is as follows: DVKVTQSSRYLVKRTGEKVFLECVQDMDHENMFWYRQDPGLGLRLIYFSYDVKMKEKGDIPEGYSVSREKKERFSLILESASTNQTSMYLCATALRPDWGGAFFGQGTRLTVV.

The CDR3 region is CASSVPGNTEAFF. CDR3 DNA sequence: TGCGCCAGCAGTGTCCCAGGGAACACTGAAGCTTTCTTT. V usage is TRBV10-2 and J usage is TRBJ1-1; D uncertain. Trimming took 4 bases from V and 1 from J, leaving 7 bases between them. The CDR3 runs 13 residues. Germline CDR1 is WSHSY and CDR2 is SAAADI.